This passage covers 14 T cell receptor beta chains from one sample sequenced in a study of OX40 agonist ivuxolimab in advanced cancers. Sequencing was performed with immunoSEQ multiplex PCR; in TCRdb, only in-frame clones are kept and a portion is missing. The sample yields 81,000 or so clones, 88% seen once. This material consisted of CD4+ or CD8+ T cells sorted from blood, taken in a trial of the OX40 agonist ivuxolimab. The receptors originated from an adult with an advanced solid tumor such as melanoma, head and neck, liver or kidney cancer.

The chain recombines TRBV19 with TRBJ2-3; D may be TRBD1 (5 bases). V gave up 4 bases and J gave up 6 bases, with 8 bases separating them. Germline V CDR1 and CDR2: LNHDA, SQIVND (reference sequence). The CDR3 consists of 12 residues. CDR3: CASSTGSDTQYF. CDR3 sequence (DNA): TGTGCCAGTAGTACAGGGTCGGATACGCAGTATTTT.

The genes are TRBV14 and TRBJ2-3; D remains unclear. This CDR3 is built from 15 residues. Germline V lookup: CDR1 SGHDN, CDR2 FVKESK. The V and J ends lost 2 bases and 3 bases respectively, with 12 bases between them. CDR3 amino acids: CASSQRFGYTDTQYF. Here the CDR3 DNA reads TGTGCCAGCAGCCAACGCTTTGGGTATACAGATACGCAGTATTTT.

The chain combines TRBV28 with TRBJ1-4; D gene ambiguous. Germline CDR1 and CDR2: MDHEN and SYDVKM. The CDR3 consists of 14 residues. The V end lost 3 bases, the J end lost 6 bases, and 11 bases lay between the germline ends. DNA for the CDR3: TGTGCCAGCAGTTTTAGGCAGACGCATGAAAAACTGTTTTTT. Protein sequence: CASSFRQTHEKLFF. The full variable domain, its missing parts supplied by reference TRBV28 and TRBJ1-4, is DVKVTQSSRYLVKRTGEKVFLECVQDMDHENMFWYRQDPGLGLRLIYFSYDVKMKEKGDIPEGYSVSREKKERFSLILESASTNQTSMYLCASSFRQTHEKLFFGSGTQLSVL.

The rearrangement joins TRBV9 to TRBJ1-2; 7 positions match TRBD1. The CDR3 runs 18 residues. Germline CDR1 reads SGDLS; CDR2 reads YYNGEE. V dropped 0 bases and J dropped 0; count of bases not matched to a gene: 11. In DNA form, the CDR3 reads TGTGCCAGCAGCGTAGCTAGGGGGACAGCAATATCTAACTATGGCTACACCTTC. Its protein is CASSVARGTAISNYGYTF. Looking up the rest from reference TRBV9 and TRBJ1-2 gives the full variable domain: DSGVTQTPKHLITATGQRVTLRCSPRSGDLSVYWYQQSLDQGLQFLIQYYNGEERAKGNILERFSAQQFPDLHSELNLSSLELGDSALYFCASSVARGTAISNYGYTFGSGTRLTVV.

This rearrangement joins TRBV6-6 to TRBJ2-2; the D gene is possibly TRBD2 (5 bases). The CDR3 is 13 residues long. V dropped 4 bases and J dropped 3 bases, with 6 bases sitting between them. Germline assignment: CDR1 MNHNY and CDR2 SVGAGI (reference sequence). CDR3 residues: CASSFGDTGELFF. As DNA, the CDR3 is TGTGCCAGCAGTTTCGGGGACACCGGGGAGCTGTTTTTT.

The chain couples TRBV5-1 to TRBJ2-3; 11 bases agree with TRBD2. The CDR3 is 16 residues long. The V and J ends lost 3 bases and 5 bases, in that order; junction bases with no gene match: 8. The V gene's germline CDR1 is SGHRS and CDR2 YFSETQ. CDR3 region: CASSSSGTSGLDTQYF. The CDR3 nucleotides read TGCGCCAGCAGCTCCTCCGGGACTAGCGGACTAGATACGCAGTATTTT.

The gene calls are TRBV5-5 and TRBJ2-5; D may be TRBD1 or TRBD2 (5 bases each). There are 15 residues in the CDR3. Trimming removed 6 bases at V and 5 bases at J, with 20 bases between. Germline V gene sequence: CDR1 SGHKS, CDR2 YYEKEE (reference sequence). The CDR3 spells CASTSRGSQWETQYF. CDR3 coding DNA: TGTGCCAGCACCAGCCGGGGCTCACAATGGGAGACCCAGTACTTC. The full variable domain, rest sourced from reference TRBV5-5 and TRBJ2-5, is DAGVTQSPTHLIKTRGQQVTLRCSPISGHKSVSWYQQVLGQGPQFIFQYYEKEERGRGNFPDRFSARQFPNYSSELNVNALLLGDSALYLCASTSRGSQWETQYFGPGTRLLVL.

The V and J genes are TRBV19 and TRBJ1-1; D possibly corresponds to TRBD1 (5 bases). Looked up from germline, CDR1 is LNHDA and CDR2 is SQIVND (reference sequence). Trimming left V 7 bases short and J 1 base short, with 16 bases between. The CDR3 is 15 amino acids. CDR3 in amino acids: CASTLGDRWNTEAFF. CDR3 in DNA: TGTGCCAGTACTCTAGGGGACCGCTGGAACACTGAAGCTTTCTTT. The full variable domain, in which reference TRBV19 and TRBJ1-1 provide the parts outside the CDR3, is DGGITQSPKYLFRKEGQNVTLSCEQNLNHDAMYWYRQDPGQGLRLIYYSQIVNDFQKGDIAEGYSVSREKKESFPLTVTSAQKNPTAFYLCASTLGDRWNTEAFFGQGTRLTVV.

As to this clone: Additional DNA sequences in this sample encode the identical CDR3. The rearrangement joins TRBV4-2 to TRBJ2-7, with 9 bases fitting TRBD1. Germline assignment: CDR1 LGHNA and CDR2 YNFKEQ. There are 14 residues in the CDR3. V shed 2 bases and J 4 bases; nucleotides not matched to a gene: 3. Here the CDR3 reads CASSQRTGDYEQYF. The CDR3 nucleotides are TGTGCCAGCAGCCAACGGACAGGGGATTACGAGCAGTACTTC.

Remarks on this clone: The CDR3 end shows no conserved phenylalanine or tryptophan, and so a read error is likely. This chain links TRBV7-2 with TRBJ1-2; D possibly corresponds to TRBD1 (5 bases). Germline CDR1 is SGHTA and CDR2 is FQGNSA. This CDR3 region has 13 residues. The germline V and J ends were trimmed by 5 bases and 2 bases, with 9 bases remaining between them. CDR3: CASSKTVNYGYTL. DNA for the CDR3: TGTGCCAGCAGCAAGACAGTCAACTATGGCTACACCCTC.

The chain is built from TRBV27 and TRBJ2-3, with D hard to call. Germline lookup yields CDR1 MNHEY and CDR2 SMNVEV (reference sequence). This CDR3 contains 14 residues. The V end lost 2 bases, the J end lost 3 bases, and 9 bases lay between the germline ends. CDR3 DNA sequence: TGTGCCAGCAGTTTAAAGCCCCTGACAGATACGCAGTATTTT. The encoded protein is CASSLKPLTDTQYF.

With regard to this clone: The identical CDR3 is also encoded by other nucleotide sequences in the sample. The J gene is TRBJ1-3, the V gene TRBV5-1; D remains unclear. The CDR3 consists of 14 residues. The V gene's germline CDR1 is SGHRS and CDR2 YFSETQ. V was cut by 5 bases and J by 0 bases, with 9 bases left in between. In DNA form, the CDR3 reads TGCGCCAGCAGTGAACAGAGCTCTGGAAACACCATATATTTT. This sequence encodes CASSEQSSGNTIYF.

The chain's CDR3 is CSPLPRLTANYGYTF. DNA for the CDR3: TGCAGCCCTTTACCGAGGTTAACAGCTAACTATGGCTACACCTTC. The rearrangement joins TRBV29-1 to TRBJ1-2, with D unresolved. Germline values: CDR1 SQVTM, CDR2 ANQGSEA. V lost 8 bases and J lost 0, with 19 bases in between. There are 15 residues in the CDR3.

The table lists this clone with a few counts. The chain couples TRBV7-2 to TRBJ1-5; D is perhaps TRBD1 (6 bases). The CDR3 consists of 17 residues. The germline gives CDR1 SGHTA, CDR2 FQGNSA. The V and J ends lost 6 bases and 1 base respectively, with 19 bases between them. CDR3 protein: CASSPRGGRASNQPQHF. The CDR3 DNA reads TGTGCCAGCAGTCCCCGGGGGGGCAGGGCAAGCAATCAGCCCCAGCATTTT. Variable domain in full (rest from reference TRBV7-2 and TRBJ1-5): GAGVSQSPSNKVTEKGKDVELRCDPISGHTALYWYRQSLGQGLEFLIYFQGNSAPDKSGLPSDRFSAERTGGSVSTLTIQRTQQEDSAVYLCASSPRGGRASNQPQHFGDGTRLSIL.